One and the same sample provided the 14 T cell receptor beta chains below, sequenced in a study of identical twins (dated by TCRdb to about 2016). The method behind the library was 5' RACE. Instrument used: Illumina HiSeq 2000. TCRdb reprocessing: public reads trimmed at Q25 with fastp, clones called with MiXCR, in-frame beta chains kept. A single entry per CDR3 protein holds the most common genes and DNA from its merged rows. The sample table contains 750,000 to 950,000 distinct CDR3 sequences; only one count was recorded for roughly an eighth of them. Together, the top ten hold roughly 1.6% of the sample. These data also featured in a second study, about yellow fever vaccine responses in identical twins.

Specimen: PBMCs. Receptors were obtained from a young woman in good health.

There are a few counts of this clonotype. The chain is built from TRBV3-1 and TRBJ2-1; no firm D call. Germline V gives CDR1 LGHDT, CDR2 YNNKEL (reference sequence). Trimming removed 4 bases from V and 7 bases from J, with 23 bases in between. The CDR3 loop spans 17 amino acids. The CDR3 bases are TGTGCCAGCAGCCCGCTATCCATACGGTCAAAGAAGAATGAGCAGTTCTTC. Its protein product is CASSPLSIRSKKNEQFF.

The CDR3 spells CASSPGELRAQHF. CDR3 DNA sequence: TGTGCCAGCTCACCAGGGGAGCTTAGGGCCCAGCATTTT. The chain carries TRBV18 and TRBJ1-5, with no clear D. Trimming shortened V by 2 bases and J by 11 bases, and 13 bases separated the two germline ends. The CDR3 is 13 amino acids. The germline CDR1 and CDR2 sequences are KGHSH and LQKENI.

In its sample, this clonotype was seen a few times. The chain combines TRBV27 with TRBJ2-3; tentatively, D is TRBD1 or TRBD2 (7 bases each). Germline CDR1 is MNHEY and CDR2 is SMNVEV (reference sequence). The V and J ends lost 4 bases and 5 bases respectively, with 19 bases between them. CDR3 length: 16 amino acids. This chain's CDR3 is CASSSTGEGAEDTQYF. The CDR3 bases are TGTGCCAGCAGTTCTACAGGGGAGGGGGCGGAAGATACGCAGTATTTT.

The V and J genes are TRBV4-1 and TRBJ2-5; D possibly corresponds to TRBD2 (6 bases). V shed 6 bases and J shed 4 bases, with 15 bases lying between them. The CDR3 is made up of 14 amino acids. CDR1 and CDR2 from the germline V gene are MGHRA and YSYEKL. Here the CDR3 reads CASSPEARGETQYF. The CDR3 region has the DNA TGCGCCAGCAGTCCTGAGGCGCGGGGAGAGACCCAGTACTTC.

This clonotype has ten or more counts. This sequence joins TRBV12-3 or TRBV12-4 and TRBJ1-5; no clear D gene. V dropped 7 bases and J dropped 3 bases, with 13 bases sitting between them. This CDR3 is built from 14 residues. CDR3 amino acids: CASTKSGNNQPQHF. In nucleotides, the CDR3 is TGTGCCAGCACAAAAAGCGGAAACAATCAGCCCCAGCATTTT.

The rearrangement links TRBV20-1 to TRBJ2-4; 12 nucleotides line up with TRBD2. This CDR3 spans 14 amino acids. Germline V lookup: CDR1 DFQATT, CDR2 SNEGSKA (reference sequence). J gave up 16 bases and V 0 bases, and 10 bases lay outside the gene matches. The CDR3 nucleotides read TGCAGTGCTAGAGATAACCTAGCGGGAGGGCCCTCATACTTC. Translation: CSARDNLAGGPSYF.

The table lists this clonotype with a few counts. The rearrangement uses TRBV7-6 and TRBJ2-5; D possibly uses TRBD1 or TRBD2 (5 bases each). The CDR3 spans 16 residues. Germline V gene data show CDR1 as SGHVS and CDR2 as FNYEAQ. V was shortened by 2 bases and J by 3 bases, with 16 bases between the two germline ends. CDR3 nucleotide sequence: TGTGCCAGCAGCTTAACTGCATCGGGGCCCGAAGAGACCCAGTACTTC. It translates to CASSLTASGPEETQYF.

V usage is TRBV7-6 and J usage is TRBJ2-7; D ambiguous. V shed 3 bases and J shed 2 bases, with 8 bases lying between them. Germline V lookup: CDR1 SGHVS, CDR2 FNYEAQ. The CDR3 extends over 13 amino acids. CDR3 coding DNA: TGTGCCAGCAGCTTTAGTGATACCTACGAGCAGTACTTC. Encoded protein: CASSFSDTYEQYF.

This clonotype came up many times. This chain joins TRBV6-5 and TRBJ1-1; 7 bases agree with TRBD1. J lost 0 bases, V lost 3 bases, and 7 bases had no gene match. Germline V lookup: CDR1 MNHEY, CDR2 SVGAGI. There are 16 residues in the CDR3. CDR3 bases: TGTGCCAGCAGTTATTTGCACGGGACAGTGAACACTGAAGCTTTCTTT. Protein sequence: CASSYLHGTVNTEAFF.

CDR3 in DNA: TGTGCCAGCAGTTTCCAGGGAGTCCTTGACTATGGCTACACCTTC. Amino acids: CASSFQGVLDYGYTF. This chain links TRBV12-3 or TRBV12-4 with TRBJ1-2; tentative D call: TRBD1 (5 bases). Trimming cost V 3 bases and J 3 bases, with 14 bases left between them. The CDR3 has 15 amino acids.

This clonotype was detected only a few times. This chain uses TRBV24-1 with TRBJ2-3; 11 bases agree with TRBD2. Per the germline V gene, CDR1 is KGHDR and CDR2 is SFDVKD. V was pared by 4 bases and J by 6 bases, with 8 bases of the junction left unmatched. The CDR3 loop spans 16 amino acids. The CDR3 sequence is CATSEVAGGLMDTQYF. The CDR3 DNA is TGTGCCACCAGTGAAGTAGCGGGGGGGCTTATGGATACGCAGTATTTT.

This clonotype was counted a few times. The rearrangement links TRBV29-1 to TRBJ1-2; D remains unclear. There are 15 residues in the CDR3. The germline CDR1 and CDR2 sequences are SQVTM and ANQGSEA. V was clipped by 1 base and J by 5 bases, with 17 bases between them. The CDR3 loop is CSVEVGAGVAYGYTF. CDR3 nucleotide sequence: TGCAGCGTTGAAGTGGGAGCGGGAGTGGCGTATGGCTACACCTTC.

This clonotype was found many times. V gene TRBV7-9 combines with J gene TRBJ2-7, with D hard to call. The CDR3 runs to 13 residues. Trimming left V 1 base short and J 6 bases short, with 10 bases between. Germline V gene sequence: CDR1 SEHNR, CDR2 FQNEAQ (reference sequence). DNA for the CDR3: TGTGCCAGCAGCTTAGTAACCGGTAGCGAGCAGTACTTC. It translates to CASSLVTGSEQYF.

There are many counts of this clonotype. The J gene is TRBJ1-2, the V gene TRBV29-1; tentatively, D is TRBD1 (5 bases). In germline, CDR1 is SQVTM, CDR2 ANQGSEA. The CDR3 is 16 residues long. The ends were cut back, 7 bases at V and 5 bases at J, with 26 bases in the middle. The CDR3 here is CSASDSVPQTLYGYTF. The CDR3 DNA reads TGCAGCGCCTCCGACAGTGTTCCTCAGACTTTATATGGCTACACCTTC.